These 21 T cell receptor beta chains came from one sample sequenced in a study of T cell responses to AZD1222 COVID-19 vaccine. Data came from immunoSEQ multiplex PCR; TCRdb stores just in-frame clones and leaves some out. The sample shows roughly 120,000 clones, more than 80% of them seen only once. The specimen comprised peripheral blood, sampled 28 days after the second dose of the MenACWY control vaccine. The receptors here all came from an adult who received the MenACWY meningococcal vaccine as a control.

The CDR3 DNA sequence: TGTGCCATCAGTGAGGTAACAGGGGACGAGACCCAGTACTTC. As protein: CAISEVTGDETQYF. The chain carries TRBV10-3 and TRBJ2-5; 7 bases agree with TRBD1. There are 14 residues in the CDR3. Germline loops: CDR1 ENHRY, CDR2 SYGVKD. V gave up 2 bases and J gave up 5 bases; unmatched junction bases: 5.

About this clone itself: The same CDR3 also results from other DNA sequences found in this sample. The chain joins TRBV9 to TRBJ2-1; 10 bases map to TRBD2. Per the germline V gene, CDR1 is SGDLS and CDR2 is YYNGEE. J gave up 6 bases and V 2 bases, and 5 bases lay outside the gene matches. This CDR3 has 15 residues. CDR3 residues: CASSVGLAGANEQFF. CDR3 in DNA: TGTGCCAGCAGCGTCGGGCTAGCGGGAGCCAATGAGCAGTTCTTC.

The CDR3 DNA is TGCGCCAGCAGTGCAAGAAGGGTGATCAGCTACGAGCAGTACGTC. Protein product: CASSARRVISYEQYV. This chain joins TRBV10-1 and TRBJ2-7, with D hard to call. The length of the CDR3 is 15 residues. The germline CDR1 and CDR2 sequences are WNHNN and SYGVQD (reference sequence). With 4 bases removed from V and 3 bases from J, the gap between germline ends came to 16 bases.

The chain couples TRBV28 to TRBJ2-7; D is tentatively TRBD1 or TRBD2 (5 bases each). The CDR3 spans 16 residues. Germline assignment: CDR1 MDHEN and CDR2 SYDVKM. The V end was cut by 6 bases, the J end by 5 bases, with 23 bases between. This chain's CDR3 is CASSSLRWGPRNEQYF. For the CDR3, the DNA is TGTGCCAGCAGCTCGTTGCGGTGGGGACCCCGAAACGAGCAGTACTTC.

CDR3 in amino acids: CASSSHSVNTEAFF. The DNA of the CDR3 is TGTGCCAGCAGCTCTCACAGTGTGAACACTGAAGCTTTCTTT. This sequence joins TRBV7-2 and TRBJ1-1; no firm D call. Per the germline V gene, CDR1 is SGHTA and CDR2 is FQGNSA. The CDR3 loop spans 14 amino acids. V was trimmed by 4 bases and J by 0 bases, leaving 9 bases between them. Combining the CDR3 with reference TRBV7-2 and TRBJ1-1 gives the whole variable domain GAGVSQSPSNKVTEKGKDVELRCDPISGHTALYWYRQSLGQGLEFLIYFQGNSAPDKSGLPSDRFSAERTGGSVSTLTIQRTQQEDSAVYLCASSSHSVNTEAFFGQGTRLTVV.

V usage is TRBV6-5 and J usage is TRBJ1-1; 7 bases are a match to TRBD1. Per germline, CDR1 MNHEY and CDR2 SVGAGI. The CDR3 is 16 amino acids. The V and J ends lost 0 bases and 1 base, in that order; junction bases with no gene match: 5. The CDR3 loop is CASSYSQGVRNTEAFF. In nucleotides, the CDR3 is TGTGCCAGCAGTTACTCGCAGGGGGTGAGGAACACTGAAGCTTTCTTT.

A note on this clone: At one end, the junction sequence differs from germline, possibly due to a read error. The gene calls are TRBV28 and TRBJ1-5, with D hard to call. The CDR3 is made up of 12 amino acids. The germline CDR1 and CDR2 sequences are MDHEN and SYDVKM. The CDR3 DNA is TGTGCTAGCACAGATAACAATCAGCCCCAGCATTTT. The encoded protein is CASTDNNQPQHF.

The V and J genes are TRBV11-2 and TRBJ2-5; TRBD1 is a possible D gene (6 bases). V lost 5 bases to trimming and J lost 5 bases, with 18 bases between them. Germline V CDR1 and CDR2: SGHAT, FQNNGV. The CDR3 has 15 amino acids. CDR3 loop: CASSRLQGRGETQYF. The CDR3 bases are TGTGCCAGCAGCCGCCTACAGGGAAGGGGTGAGACCCAGTACTTC. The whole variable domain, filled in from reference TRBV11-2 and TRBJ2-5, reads EAGVAQSPRYKIIEKRQSVAFWCNPISGHATLYWYQQILGQGPKLLIQFQNNGVVDDSQLPKDRFSAERLKGVDSTLKIQPAKLEDSAVYLCASSRLQGRGETQYFGPGTRLLVL.

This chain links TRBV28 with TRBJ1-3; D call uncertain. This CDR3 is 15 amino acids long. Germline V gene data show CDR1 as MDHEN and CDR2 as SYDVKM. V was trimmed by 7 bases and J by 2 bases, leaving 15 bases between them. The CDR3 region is CASNSGVSTGNTIYF. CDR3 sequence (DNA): TGTGCCAGCAACAGTGGCGTATCGACTGGAAACACCATATATTTT.

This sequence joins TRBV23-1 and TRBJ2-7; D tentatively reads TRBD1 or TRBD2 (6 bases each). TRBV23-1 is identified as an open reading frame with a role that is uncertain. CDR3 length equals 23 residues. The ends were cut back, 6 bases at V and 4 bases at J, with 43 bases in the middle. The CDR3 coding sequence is TGCGCCAGCAGAATTGACTCGAAGGGGGAGGCATCATTAGGGGGAGGAAAAAATTACGAGCAGTACGTC. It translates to CASRIDSKGEASLGGGKNYEQYV.

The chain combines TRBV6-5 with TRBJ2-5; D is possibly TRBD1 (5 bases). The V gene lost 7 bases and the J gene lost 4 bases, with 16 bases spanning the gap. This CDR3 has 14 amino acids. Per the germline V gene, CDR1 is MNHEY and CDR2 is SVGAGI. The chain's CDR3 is CASKPGSLGETQYF. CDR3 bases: TGTGCCAGCAAACCAGGGTCTTTGGGAGAGACCCAGTACTTC.

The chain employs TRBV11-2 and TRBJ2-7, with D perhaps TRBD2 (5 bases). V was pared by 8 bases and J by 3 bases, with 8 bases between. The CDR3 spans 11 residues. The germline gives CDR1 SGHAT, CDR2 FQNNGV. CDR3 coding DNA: TGTGCCAGCGGCCGGGGCTACGAGCAGTACTTC. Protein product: CASGRGYEQYF. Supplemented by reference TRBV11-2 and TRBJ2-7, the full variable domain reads EAGVAQSPRYKIIEKRQSVAFWCNPISGHATLYWYQQILGQGPKLLIQFQNNGVVDDSQLPKDRFSAERLKGVDSTLKIQPAKLEDSAVYLCASGRGYEQYFGPGTRLTVT.

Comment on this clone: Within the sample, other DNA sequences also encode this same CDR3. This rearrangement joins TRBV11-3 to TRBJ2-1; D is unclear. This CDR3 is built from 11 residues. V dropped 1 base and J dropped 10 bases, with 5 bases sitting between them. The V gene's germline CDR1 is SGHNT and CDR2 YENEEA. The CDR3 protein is CASSLGYEQFF. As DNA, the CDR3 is TGTGCCAGCAGCTTAGGCTACGAGCAGTTCTTC.

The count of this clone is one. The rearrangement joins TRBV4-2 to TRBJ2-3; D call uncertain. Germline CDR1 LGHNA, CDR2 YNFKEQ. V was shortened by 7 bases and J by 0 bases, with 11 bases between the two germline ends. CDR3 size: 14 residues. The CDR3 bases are TGTGCCAGCAACAATTTGGGGAGCACAGATACGCAGTATTTT. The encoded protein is CASNNLGSTDTQYF.

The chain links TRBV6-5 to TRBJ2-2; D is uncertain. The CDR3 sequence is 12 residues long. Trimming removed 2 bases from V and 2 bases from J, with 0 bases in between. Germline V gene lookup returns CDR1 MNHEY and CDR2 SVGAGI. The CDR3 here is CASSYNTGELFF. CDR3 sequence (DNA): TGTGCCAGCAGTTACAACACCGGGGAGCTGTTTTTT.

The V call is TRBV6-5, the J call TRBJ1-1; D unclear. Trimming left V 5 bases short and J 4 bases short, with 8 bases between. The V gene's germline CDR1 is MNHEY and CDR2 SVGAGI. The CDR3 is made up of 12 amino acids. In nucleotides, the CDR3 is TGTGCCAGCAGTAGGAGCGGCACTGAAGCTTTCTTT. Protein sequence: CASSRSGTEAFF.

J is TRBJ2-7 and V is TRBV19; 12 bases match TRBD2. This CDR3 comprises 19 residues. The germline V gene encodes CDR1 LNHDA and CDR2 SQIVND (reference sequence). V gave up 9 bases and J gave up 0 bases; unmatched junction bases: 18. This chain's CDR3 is CASSFGGSPSGRASYEQYF. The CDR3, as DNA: TGTGCCAGCTCGTTTGGTGGGAGTCCTAGCGGGAGGGCCTCCTACGAGCAGTACTTC.

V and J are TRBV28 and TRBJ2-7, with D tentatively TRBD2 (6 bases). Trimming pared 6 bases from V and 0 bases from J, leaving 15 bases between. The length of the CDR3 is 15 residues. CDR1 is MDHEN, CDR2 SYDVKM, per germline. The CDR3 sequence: CASRGGLSSSYEQYV. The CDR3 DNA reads TGTGCCAGCAGGGGGGGACTGTCAAGCTCCTACGAGCAGTACGTC.

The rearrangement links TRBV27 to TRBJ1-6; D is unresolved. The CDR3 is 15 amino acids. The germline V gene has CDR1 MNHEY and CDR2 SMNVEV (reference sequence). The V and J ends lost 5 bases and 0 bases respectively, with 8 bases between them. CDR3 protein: CASSRESSYNSPLHF. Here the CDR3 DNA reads TGTGCCAGCAGTAGGGAGAGCTCCTATAATTCACCCCTCCACTTT.

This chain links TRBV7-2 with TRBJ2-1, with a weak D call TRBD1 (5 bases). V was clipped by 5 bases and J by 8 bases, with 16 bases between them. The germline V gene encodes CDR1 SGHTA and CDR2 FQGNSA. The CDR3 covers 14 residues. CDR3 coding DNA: TGTGCCAGCAGCCCCCAAACAGGATCATATGAGCAGTTCTTC. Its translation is CASSPQTGSYEQFF.

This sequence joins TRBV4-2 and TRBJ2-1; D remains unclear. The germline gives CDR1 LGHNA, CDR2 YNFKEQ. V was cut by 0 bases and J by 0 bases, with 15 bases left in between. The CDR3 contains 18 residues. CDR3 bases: TGTGCCAGCAGCCAAGATCCTCGTGGCGGTAGCTCCTACAATGAGCAGTTCTTC. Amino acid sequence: CASSQDPRGGSSYNEQFF.